This T cell receptor beta chain was retrieved from a study of identical twins. This clonotype was counted between two and nine times. What it binds is not known. Study outcomes and limitations: Analyses based on zero insertions could be partly confounded by invariant MAIT and iNKT cells.

The cDNA had a unique molecular identifier and a template-switch universal primer site. Each CDR3 protein is one row after TCRdb ran MiXCR on the 5' RACE reads. Of about 530,000 distinct CDR3 sequences in the sample, nearly 15% were seen once. No donor was unhealthy or non-Caucasian. These data also featured in a second study, about yellow fever vaccine responses in identical twins.

The clonotype originates from a woman aged 18 to 35 in good health. Sequencing input: CD4+ T cells sorted from blood.

Here the CDR3 DNA reads TGTGCCAGCAGCATCGGACAGGGTTCCAATGAGCAGTTCTTC. Translated, it gives CASSIGQGSNEQFF. V usage is TRBV7-7 and J usage is TRBJ2-1, with TRBD1 matching over 8 bases. The CDR3 is 14 amino acids. V shed 5 bases and J 6 bases; nucleotides not matched to a gene: 6. Germline V gives CDR1 SSHAT, CDR2 FNYEAQ (reference sequence).